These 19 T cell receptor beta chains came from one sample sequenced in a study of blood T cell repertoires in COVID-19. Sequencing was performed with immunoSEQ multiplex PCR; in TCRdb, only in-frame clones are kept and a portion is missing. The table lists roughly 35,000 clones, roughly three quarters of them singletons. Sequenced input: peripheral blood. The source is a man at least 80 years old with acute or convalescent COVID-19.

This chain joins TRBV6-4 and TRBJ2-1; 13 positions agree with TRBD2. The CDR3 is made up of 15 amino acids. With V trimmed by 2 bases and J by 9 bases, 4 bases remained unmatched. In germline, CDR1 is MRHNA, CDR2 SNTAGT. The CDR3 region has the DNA TGTGCCAGCAGTGACGGGACTAGCGGGAAGCTTGAGCAGTTCTTC. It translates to CASSDGTSGKLEQFF.

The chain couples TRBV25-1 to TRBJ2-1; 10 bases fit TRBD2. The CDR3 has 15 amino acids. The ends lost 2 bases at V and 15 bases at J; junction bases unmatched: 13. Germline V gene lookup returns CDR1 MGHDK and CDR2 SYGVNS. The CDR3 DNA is TGTGCCAGCAGTGAACCTAGCGGGAGCGACTCCCCGGGGTTCTTC. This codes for CASSEPSGSDSPGFF.

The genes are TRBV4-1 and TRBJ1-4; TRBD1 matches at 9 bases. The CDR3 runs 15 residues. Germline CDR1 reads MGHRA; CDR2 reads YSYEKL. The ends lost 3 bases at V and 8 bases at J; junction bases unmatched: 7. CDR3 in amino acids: CASSQIQGAGEKLFF. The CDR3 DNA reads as TGCGCCAGCAGCCAGATACAGGGGGCGGGAGAAAAACTGTTTTTT.

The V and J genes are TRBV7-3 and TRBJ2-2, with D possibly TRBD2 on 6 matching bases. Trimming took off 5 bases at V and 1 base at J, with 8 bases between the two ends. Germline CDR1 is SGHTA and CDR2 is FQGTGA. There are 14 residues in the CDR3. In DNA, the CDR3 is TGTGCCAGCAGCGTTAGCGGGAACACCGGGGAGCTGTTTTTT. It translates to CASSVSGNTGELFF.

In DNA form, the CDR3 reads TGTGCCAGCAGTTACCTTCCCGGACAGGGAGCATATAGCAATCAGCCCCAGCATTTT. It translates to CASSYLPGQGAYSNQPQHF. The chain employs TRBV6-2 or TRBV6-3 and TRBJ1-5, with 8 bases fitting TRBD1. CDR3 length: 19 residues. The V and J ends lost 2 bases and 0 bases, in that order; junction bases with no gene match: 12. Germline assignment: CDR1 MNHEY and CDR2 SVGEGT.

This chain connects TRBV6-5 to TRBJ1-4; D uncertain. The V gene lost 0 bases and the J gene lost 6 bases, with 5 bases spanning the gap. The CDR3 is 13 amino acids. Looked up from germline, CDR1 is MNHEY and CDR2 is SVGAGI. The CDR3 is CASSYSTYEKLFF. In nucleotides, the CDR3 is TGTGCCAGCAGTTACTCGACATATGAAAAACTGTTTTTT.

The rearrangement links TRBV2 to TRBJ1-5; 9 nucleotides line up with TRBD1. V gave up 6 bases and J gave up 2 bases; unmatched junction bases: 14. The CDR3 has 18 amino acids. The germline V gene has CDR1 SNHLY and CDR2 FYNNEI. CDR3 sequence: CASRGAGTGSGGNQPQHF. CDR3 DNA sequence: TGTGCCAGCAGGGGAGCCGGGACAGGGTCAGGCGGCAATCAGCCCCAGCATTTT.

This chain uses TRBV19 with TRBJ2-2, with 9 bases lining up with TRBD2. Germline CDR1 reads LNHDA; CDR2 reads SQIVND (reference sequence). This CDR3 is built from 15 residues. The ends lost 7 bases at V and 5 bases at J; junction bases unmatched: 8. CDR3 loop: CASTKGLATTGELFF. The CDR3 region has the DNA TGTGCCAGTACCAAGGGACTAGCTACAACCGGGGAGCTGTTTTTT.

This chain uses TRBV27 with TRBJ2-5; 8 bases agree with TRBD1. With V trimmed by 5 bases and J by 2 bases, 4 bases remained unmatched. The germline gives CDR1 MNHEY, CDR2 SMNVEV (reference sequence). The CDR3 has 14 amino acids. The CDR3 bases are TGTGCCAGCAGTAGCTGGACAGGGCAAGAGACCCAGTACTTC. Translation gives CASSSWTGQETQYF.

For the CDR3, the DNA is TGTGCCAGCAGCCAAGATGTAGCTAGCGGGAGGTATGAGCAGTTCTTC. Its translation: CASSQDVASGRYEQFF. The gene calls are TRBV3-1 (or the pseudogene TRBV3-2) and TRBJ2-1; 11 bases agree with TRBD2. The germline V gene has CDR1 LGHDT and CDR2 YNNKEL (reference sequence). Unmatched junction bases numbered 6, after V lost 0 bases and J lost 8 bases. There are 16 residues in the CDR3.

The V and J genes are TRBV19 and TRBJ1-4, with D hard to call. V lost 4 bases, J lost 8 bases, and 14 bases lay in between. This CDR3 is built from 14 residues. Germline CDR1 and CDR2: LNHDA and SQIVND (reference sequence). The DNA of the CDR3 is TGTGCCAGTAGTACAAGGCTCGGGAAGGAAAAACTGTTTTTT. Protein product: CASSTRLGKEKLFF.

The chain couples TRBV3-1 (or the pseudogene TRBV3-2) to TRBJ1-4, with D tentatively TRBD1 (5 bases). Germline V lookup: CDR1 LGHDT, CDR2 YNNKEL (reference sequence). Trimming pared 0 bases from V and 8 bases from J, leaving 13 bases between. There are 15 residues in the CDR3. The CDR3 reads CASSQDGGFREKLFF. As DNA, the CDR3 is TGTGCCAGCAGCCAAGACGGGGGGTTCAGGGAAAAACTGTTTTTT.

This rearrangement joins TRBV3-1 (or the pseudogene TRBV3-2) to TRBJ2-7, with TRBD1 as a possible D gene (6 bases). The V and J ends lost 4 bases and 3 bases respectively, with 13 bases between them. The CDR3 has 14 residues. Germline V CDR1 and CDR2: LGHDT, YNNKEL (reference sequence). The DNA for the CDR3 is TGTGCCAGCAGCCCACAGGGAGTCTTCTACGAGCAGTACTTC. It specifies CASSPQGVFYEQYF.

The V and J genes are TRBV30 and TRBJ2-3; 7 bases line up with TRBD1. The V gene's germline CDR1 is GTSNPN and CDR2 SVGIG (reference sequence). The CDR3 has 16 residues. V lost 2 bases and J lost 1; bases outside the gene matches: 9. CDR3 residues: CAWSPGGGQGTDTQYF. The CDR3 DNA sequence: TGTGCCTGGAGTCCAGGGGGTGGACAGGGCACAGATACGCAGTATTTT.

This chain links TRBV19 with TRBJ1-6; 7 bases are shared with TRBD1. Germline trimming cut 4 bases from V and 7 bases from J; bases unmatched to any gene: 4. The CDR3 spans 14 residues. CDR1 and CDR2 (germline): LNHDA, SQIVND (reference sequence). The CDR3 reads CASSKQGVNSPLHF. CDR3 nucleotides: TGTGCCAGTAGTAAGCAGGGGGTAAATTCACCCCTCCACTTT. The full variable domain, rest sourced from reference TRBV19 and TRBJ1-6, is DGGITQSPKYLFRKEGQNVTLSCEQNLNHDAMYWYRQDPGQGLRLIYYSQIVNDFQKGDIAEGYSVSREKKESFPLTVTSAQKNPTAFYLCASSKQGVNSPLHFGNGTRLTVT.

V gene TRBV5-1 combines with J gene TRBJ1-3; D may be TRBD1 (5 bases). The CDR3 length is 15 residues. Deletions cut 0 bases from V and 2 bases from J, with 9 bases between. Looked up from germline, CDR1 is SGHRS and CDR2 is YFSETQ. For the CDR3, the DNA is TGCGCCAGCAGCTTGGATGACAGTGCTGGAAACACCATATATTTT. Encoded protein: CASSLDDSAGNTIYF.

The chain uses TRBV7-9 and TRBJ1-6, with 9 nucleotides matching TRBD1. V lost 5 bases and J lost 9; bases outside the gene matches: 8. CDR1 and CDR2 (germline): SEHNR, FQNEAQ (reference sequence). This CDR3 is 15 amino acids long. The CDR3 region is CASSLTGGSTSPLHF. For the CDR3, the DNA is TGTGCCAGCAGCCTCACAGGGGGCAGTACTTCACCCCTCCACTTT.

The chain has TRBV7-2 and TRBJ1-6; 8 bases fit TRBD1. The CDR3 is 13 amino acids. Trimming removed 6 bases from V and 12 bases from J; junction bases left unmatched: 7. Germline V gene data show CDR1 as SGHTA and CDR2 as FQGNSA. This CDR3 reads CASRVPGQVPLHF. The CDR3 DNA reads TGTGCCAGCAGAGTCCCGGGACAGGTACCCCTCCACTTT.

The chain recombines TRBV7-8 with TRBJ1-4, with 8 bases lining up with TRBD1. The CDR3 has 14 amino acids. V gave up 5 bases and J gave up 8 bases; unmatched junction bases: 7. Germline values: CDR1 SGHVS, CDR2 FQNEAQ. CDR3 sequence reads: CASSLGQGREKLFF. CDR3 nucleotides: TGTGCCAGCAGCCTCGGACAGGGTCGAGAAAAACTGTTTTTT.